The 23 T cell receptor beta chains listed next were all sequenced from one sample in a study of cytomegalovirus exposure and HLA in healthy donors. Clones were sequenced by immunoSEQ multiplex PCR, and TCRdb holds only the in-frame ones, with some missing. Of about 140,000 clones in the sample, almost 90% are singletons; the top ten hold roughly 7.7%. Sequencing used PBMCs. Receptors were obtained from a woman aged 18-29 years in good health and CMV-seropositive.

The V gene is TRBV2, the J gene TRBJ1-2, with unresolved D. The germline gives CDR1 SNHLY, CDR2 FYNNEI. The CDR3 totals 12 residues. The germline V and J ends were trimmed by 6 bases and 2 bases, with 7 bases remaining between them. The DNA for the CDR3 is TGTGCCAGCAGACGGTCCAACTATGGCTACACCTTC. This sequence encodes CASRRSNYGYTF.

The V call is TRBV5-1, the J call TRBJ2-6; 7 nucleotides line up with TRBD2. The CDR3 has 16 residues. J gave up 2 bases and V 2 bases, and 4 bases lay outside the gene matches. CDR1 and CDR2 from the germline V gene are SGHRS and YFSETQ. CDR3 protein: CASSFVRGAGANVLTF. CDR3 nucleotides: TGCGCCAGCAGCTTCGTCCGGGGGGCTGGGGCCAACGTCCTGACTTTC.

The chain is built from TRBV28 and TRBJ1-4; 9 bases are shared with TRBD1. V was pared by 5 bases and J by 6 bases, with 7 bases of the junction left unmatched. Germline V lookup: CDR1 MDHEN, CDR2 SYDVKM. The CDR3 has 15 residues. CDR3 loop: CASSPLTGGDEKLFF. CDR3 DNA: TGTGCCAGCAGTCCTCTGACAGGGGGTGATGAAAAACTGTTTTTT. Variable domain in full (rest from reference TRBV28 and TRBJ1-4): DVKVTQSSRYLVKRTGEKVFLECVQDMDHENMFWYRQDPGLGLRLIYFSYDVKMKEKGDIPEGYSVSREKKERFSLILESASTNQTSMYLCASSPLTGGDEKLFFGSGTQLSVL.

The chain couples TRBV2 to TRBJ2-4; D may be TRBD1 (6 bases). Looked up from germline, CDR1 is SNHLY and CDR2 is FYNNEI. The CDR3 is made up of 11 amino acids. Trimming shortened V by 8 bases and J by 7 bases, and 9 bases separated the two germline ends. CDR3 residues: CASLGGNIQYF. Written as DNA, the CDR3 is TGTGCCAGCCTAGGGGGTAACATTCAGTACTTC.

V gene TRBV7-9 combines with J gene TRBJ1-2; no clear D. The CDR3 extends over 14 amino acids. The germline gives CDR1 SEHNR, CDR2 FQNEAQ (reference sequence). V dropped 4 bases and J dropped 4 bases, with 13 bases sitting between them. Written as DNA, the CDR3 is TGTGCCAGCAGCTCCGGCGGCAGAAGCTATGGCTACACCTTC. Translating gives CASSSGGRSYGYTF.

The V call is TRBV9, the J call TRBJ1-6, with D possibly TRBD1 on 6 matching bases. V was clipped by 3 bases and J by 8 bases, with 15 bases between them. Germline V gene data show CDR1 as SGDLS and CDR2 as YYNGEE. This CDR3 is built from 15 residues. The CDR3 DNA is TGTGCCAGCAGCGACCAAGACAGGCCGTATTCACCCCTCCACTTT. Protein sequence: CASSDQDRPYSPLHF.

The chain uses TRBV19 and TRBJ1-2; D is possibly TRBD1 (5 bases). Trimming cost V 7 bases and J 8 bases, with 17 bases left between them. Looked up from germline, CDR1 is LNHDA and CDR2 is SQIVND (reference sequence). The CDR3 spans 13 residues. CDR3 protein: CASTLIGVAGYTF. Here the CDR3 DNA reads TGTGCCAGTACCTTGATAGGGGTAGCAGGCTACACCTTC.

The V gene is TRBV2, the J gene TRBJ1-1; D might be TRBD1 (5 bases). CDR1 SNHLY and CDR2 FYNNEI come from the germline V gene. Trimming left V 3 bases short and J 3 bases short, with 8 bases between. CDR3 length: 13 residues. CDR3 DNA sequence: TGTGCCAGCAGTGACAGGGTCGACACTGAAGCTTTCTTT. This codes for CASSDRVDTEAFF.

The chain combines TRBV6-6 with TRBJ2-5; a possible D gene is TRBD2 (6 bases). Trimming removed 6 bases at V and 4 bases at J, with 15 bases between. The CDR3 runs 14 residues. Germline-derived CDR1 and CDR2 are MNHNY and SVGAGI (reference sequence). The chain's CDR3 is CASRPSGTLETQYF. The CDR3 DNA sequence: TGTGCCAGCAGGCCCTCCGGGACTCTAGAGACCCAGTACTTC.

V and J are TRBV5-1 and TRBJ2-1, with TRBD1 identical over 10 bases. This CDR3 comprises 14 residues. V shed 0 bases and J 9 bases; nucleotides not matched to a gene: 3. Germline CDR1 reads SGHRS; CDR2 reads YFSETQ. The CDR3 loop reads CASSLGQGASEQFF. CDR3 coding DNA: TGCGCCAGCAGCTTGGGACAGGGGGCAAGTGAGCAGTTCTTC.

This clone was seen a few times. CDR3 coding DNA: TGTGCCAGCAGCGTCAACAGGGATCAGCCCCAGCATTTT. It translates to CASSVNRDQPQHF. The chain has TRBV9 and TRBJ1-5; a possible D gene is TRBD1 (6 bases). The CDR3 contains 13 residues. Trimming shortened V by 2 bases and J by 5 bases, and 8 bases separated the two germline ends. CDR1 is SGDLS and CDR2 is YYNGEE in the germline V gene.

J is TRBJ2-7 and V is TRBV28, with a tentative D call TRBD1 (6 bases). This CDR3 region has 13 residues. CDR1 and CDR2 from the germline V gene are MDHEN and SYDVKM. V was shortened by 6 bases and J by 5 bases, with 14 bases between the two germline ends. This CDR3 is CASRPQGSHEQYF. CDR3 bases: TGTGCCAGCAGGCCGCAGGGGTCCCACGAGCAGTACTTC.

V gene TRBV7-6 combines with J gene TRBJ2-1, with TRBD1 identical over 10 bases. CDR1 and CDR2 from the germline V gene are SGHVS and FNYEAQ. The J segment lost 9 bases and the V segment lost 1 base, leaving 6 bases of the junction unmatched. The CDR3 length is 15 residues. The CDR3 sequence: CASSLGGTGAVEQFF. As DNA, the CDR3 is TGTGCCAGCAGCTTAGGGGGGACAGGGGCGGTTGAGCAGTTCTTC.

The chain has TRBV27 and TRBJ1-1; 9 positions match TRBD1. The CDR3 length is 14 residues. V gave up 6 bases and J gave up 4 bases; unmatched junction bases: 6. Germline V CDR1 and CDR2: MNHEY, SMNVEV (reference sequence). The CDR3 spells CASRGQGSGTEAFF. DNA of the CDR3: TGTGCCAGCAGAGGACAGGGGTCGGGCACTGAAGCTTTCTTT.

The gene calls are TRBV2 and TRBJ2-7, with 8 bases matching TRBD2. The junction had 2 bases not matched to a gene; V was cut back by 1 base and J by 0 bases. The CDR3 contains 15 residues. Germline V gene sequence: CDR1 SNHLY, CDR2 FYNNEI. This CDR3 reads CASSEGLANSYEQYF. The DNA of the CDR3 is TGTGCCAGCAGTGAAGGACTAGCGAACTCCTACGAGCAGTACTTC.

The chain combines TRBV7-9 with TRBJ2-1; 9 nucleotides match TRBD2. This CDR3 is built from 14 residues. V gave up 5 bases and J gave up 2 bases; unmatched junction bases: 1. In germline, CDR1 is SEHNR, CDR2 FQNEAQ (reference sequence). The CDR3 sequence is CASSPSGTYNEQFF. CDR3 nucleotides: TGTGCCAGCAGCCCTAGCGGGACCTACAATGAGCAGTTCTTC. The variable domain in full, with the rest retrieved from reference TRBV7-9 and TRBJ2-1, is DTGVSQNPRHKITKRGQNVTFRCDPISEHNRLYWYRQTLGQGPEFLTYFQNEAQLEKSRLLSDRFSAERPKGSFSTLEIQRTEQGDSAMYLCASSPSGTYNEQFFGPGTRLTVL.

The rearrangement links TRBV28 to TRBJ1-3; possible D gene TRBD1, 6 bases. V was clipped by 2 bases and J by 2 bases, with 10 bases between them. The V gene's germline CDR1 is MDHEN and CDR2 SYDVKM. The CDR3 runs to 15 residues. CDR3 sequence reads: CASSLGQITGNTIYF. In DNA form, the CDR3 reads TGTGCCAGCAGTTTAGGACAGATCACTGGAAACACCATATATTTT.

This chain uses TRBV18 with TRBJ1-5, with 7 bases lining up with TRBD1. CDR1 and CDR2 (germline): KGHSH, LQKENI. V lost 2 bases and J lost 7; bases outside the gene matches: 11. This CDR3 has 16 residues. CDR3 nucleotide sequence: TGTGCCAGCTCACCATCCCCCACAGGGGCAAAACAGCCCCAGCATTTT. This codes for CASSPSPTGAKQPQHF.

The rearrangement uses TRBV5-4 and TRBJ2-5, with 8 nucleotides matching TRBD1. The CDR3 loop spans 15 amino acids. The V segment lost 4 bases and the J segment 5 bases; nucleotides outside the gene matches: 10. The germline gives CDR1 SGHNT, CDR2 YYREEE (reference sequence). In nucleotides, the CDR3 is TGTGCCAGCAGCCCTACGGGCAGGGGGCTGGAGACCCAGTACTTC. Protein: CASSPTGRGLETQYF.

This rearrangement joins TRBV4-2 to TRBJ1-3; D not resolved. CDR1 is LGHNA, CDR2 YNFKEQ, per germline. The V end was cut by 0 bases, the J end by 2 bases, with 11 bases between. The CDR3 consists of 16 residues. The CDR3 DNA is TGTGCCAGCAGCCAAGAAAGCGACGGCACTGGAAACACCATATATTTT. This encodes CASSQESDGTGNTIYF.

The gene calls are TRBV28 and TRBJ1-6; 8 bases line up with TRBD1. V was pared by 6 bases and J by 4 bases, with 8 bases of the junction left unmatched. The CDR3 is made up of 16 amino acids. Germline CDR1 MDHEN, CDR2 SYDVKM. The CDR3 here is CASSSGTGLYNSPLHF. CDR3 nucleotides: TGTGCCAGCAGCAGCGGGACAGGCCTATATAATTCACCCCTCCACTTT.

This clone appeared a few times. J is TRBJ1-6 and V is TRBV27; D is undetermined. CDR1 and CDR2 from the germline V gene are MNHEY and SMNVEV (reference sequence). V was pared by 3 bases and J by 8 bases, with 11 bases between. This CDR3 region has 14 residues. CDR3 region: CASSFISTDSPLHF. The CDR3 nucleotides are TGTGCCAGCAGTTTCATTAGTACCGATTCACCCCTCCACTTT.

The chain carries TRBV5-4 and TRBJ2-4; 8 positions agree with TRBD2. Germline V gene data show CDR1 as SGHNT and CDR2 as YYREEE (reference sequence). The V gene end was trimmed by 2 bases and the J gene end by 1 base; junction bases not matched to a gene: 5. The CDR3 is 16 residues long. In DNA, the CDR3 is TGTGCCAGCAGCTTAATTGGCGGGGGGGCCAAAAACATTCAGTACTTC. Its protein is CASSLIGGGAKNIQYF.